The following is a TCR beta chain sequence with its context. It lacks a known antigen. No per-base quality is available; no much larger clone lies one base away. The entry originates in a study of chemoradiotherapy in HPV16-positive cancers (dated 2022 in TCRdb). Study-level background: Candidate HPV-specific T-cell clones and common TCR motifs were defined through functional T-cell assays on cells from a couple of HPV16-positive patients. The study set out to ask whether T-cell immunity against the HPV oncoproteins E6 and E7 changes over the course of chemoradiotherapy and whether that immunity affects survival. TCR repertoires from under 90 patients with HPV-related cancers were then used to track the candidate HPV-specific TCRs and motifs. Beyond this particular receptor, the publication reports: The functional definition of HPV-specific T cells was derived from only a couple of HPV16-positive patients, and the survival association was reported for HPV16-positive patients. In HPV16-positive patients, expansion of HPV-responsive T cells during chemoradiotherapy was associated with improved recurrence-free survival. Expansion of candidate HPV-specific clones and E7-related TCR motifs was observed in the tumor microenvironment during treatment, whereas no such expansion was observed for non-HPV-specific T cells.

CDR1 and CDR2 are drawn from the germline V gene: SGHTA, FQGNSA. For this chain, trimming is 7 bases at the V end and 16 bases at the J end, and the number of junction bases without a gene match is 14. From the cysteine up to the phenylalanine, the CDR3 has a length of 14 residues. Solely the CDR3 DNA is kept, with 42 bases framed from the first base. Repertoires were sampled repeatedly over the course of chemoradiotherapy, so clonal expansion could be followed in the tumor microenvironment. Libraries were prepared through the immunoSEQ multiplex PCR assay. TCRdb holds this immuneACCESS table with in-frame rearrangements only. Some clones are missing; in checked studies, unresolved V genes explain under half, and the rest has no known cause. The sample has roughly 16,000 clones on record, 75% to 85% of them singletons. 10% to 11% of the sample comes from the top ten.

Specimen collection occurred from a patient who underwent chemoradiotherapy. The sequence was collected from a human donor with HPV-associated anogenital cancer. The receptor chain draws on TRBV7-2 and TRBJ2-1; TRBD1 matches 12 bases in the middle. The CDR3 sequence is CASTPGTGGSWAFF. Read as DNA, the sequence is TGTGCCAGCACCCCCGGGACAGGGGGCTCCTGGGCATTCTTC.